These T cell receptor beta chains were read from a single sample in a study of breast tumors, draining lymph nodes, adjacent tissues. MiXCR, run by TCRdb on the multiplex PCR reads, gives a single entry per CDR3 protein. The table shows fewer than 150,000 distinct CDR3 sequences, with roughly 20% occurring only once. The sequencing sample was made of axillary lymph node tissue. The receptors come from a female donor with breast cancer. Some clones in this sample may be carry-over from other donors' samples. CDR3s include the opening cysteine and the closing phenylalanine or tryptophan. The D gene is left open where the match is weak. Size is stated for part of the rows, as once, few or many counts, or as a class when the clone is expanded.

D gene | J gene | clone size | V gene | CDR3 protein
- | TRBJ1-2 | many | TRBV5-6 | CASTLNLGGLGYTF
- | TRBJ2-3 | many | TRBV6-6 | CASSHTGHSTDTQYF
- | TRBJ1-5 | few | TRBV28 | CASSLGLSGDPNSNQPQHF
- | TRBJ2-7 | - | TRBV6-1 | CAGSGLSWLGTSEQYF
- | TRBJ1-2 | - | TRBV27 | CASSLNLSGLRSYGYTF
- | TRBJ1-5 | few | TRBV30 | CAWDLGSNQPQHF
- | TRBJ1-2 | many | TRBV11-2 | CASSGEVLSYTF
- | TRBJ1-2 | many | TRBV5-6 | CASSLAAVNYGYTF
TRBD2 | TRBJ2-1 | - | TRBV27 | CASSLSGLVRYNEQFF
- | TRBJ2-5 | many | TRBV24-1 | CATSDPTAQETQYF
TRBD2 | TRBJ2-2 | - | TRBV28 | CASSFEERGLAGGGVTGELFF
- | TRBJ2-1 | many | TRBV9 | CASSLDPSYNEQFF
TRBD2 | TRBJ2-7 | once | TRBV20-1 | CSAGAREGPEQYF
TRBD2 | TRBJ2-1 | - | TRBV27 | CASGSAGAGGNEQSF
- | TRBJ2-7 | many | TRBV20-1 | CSANPTGIVYEQYF
TRBD1 | TRBJ1-5 | many | TRBV7-2 | CASSAPGQGVHQPQHF
TRBD2 | TRBJ2-5 | - | TRBV5-1 | CASSLKGTSGSRETQYF
TRBD1 | TRBJ2-2 | many | TRBV3-1 | CASSQGTGSTGELFF
TRBD1 | TRBJ1-5 | few | TRBV20-1 | CSARPPGQGANQPQHF
- | TRBJ1-4 | few | TRBV13 | CASSPGGRVPNEKLFF
- | TRBJ2-7 | - | TRBV5-1 | CASSLGGSGYEQNF
TRBD2 | TRBJ2-1 | few | TRBV11-2 | CASSLRASGIEGEQFF
- | TRBJ2-1 | many | TRBV5-1 | CASSLVPNEQFF
- | TRBJ2-1 | - | TRBV3-1 | CASSQEVGRGVYNEQFF
TRBD1 | TRBJ1-5 | many | TRBV6-5 | CASSKGQEHSNQPQHF
- | TRBJ2-2 | few | TRBV6-5 | CASSYSVPGEDTGELFF
TRBD2 | TRBJ2-1 | few | TRBV27 | CASSPASGTYNEQFF
- | TRBJ2-7 | many | TRBV10-3 | CAIGTGLTSYEQYF
- | TRBJ2-2 | many | TRBV20-1 | CSARGLWAGELFF
- | TRBJ2-7 | many | TRBV7-2 | CASSLQGRYEQYF
- | TRBJ2-1 | many | TRBV12-3/TRBV12-4 | CASRRTGTLNEQFF
TRBD1 | TRBJ2-7 | many | TRBV6-6 | CASSTGTGVAEQYF
TRBD1 | TRBJ2-2 | - | TRBV28 | CASSAPGQKSTGELFF
- | TRBJ1-6 | many | TRBV2 | CASSEQGGRANSPLHF
- | TRBJ2-1 | many | TRBV9 | CASSVEPPASVLAYNEQFF
- | TRBJ1-2 | many | TRBV19 | CASSTDTQGNGGYTF
TRBD1 | TRBJ1-5 | many | TRBV3-1 | CASSPGQNQPQHF
- | TRBJ2-3 | - | TRBV6-6 | CASSSGTGTQYF
- | TRBJ1-1 | - | TRBV6-4 | CASSEYNGGNTEAFF
TRBD1 | TRBJ2-1 | - | TRBV28 | CASSWTGLGGNEQFF
- | TRBJ2-5 | many | TRBV5-6 | CASTRGMGPGETQYF
- | TRBJ2-5 | many | TRBV12-3/TRBV12-4 | CASSPLTDQKETQYF
TRBD1 | TRBJ2-7 | many | TRBV2 | CASSAGDRGIHEQYF
- | TRBJ2-7 | many | TRBV3-1 | CASSPGLIVTEQYF
- | TRBJ2-7 | many | TRBV27 | CASKGGGSYEQYF
- | TRBJ1-4 | many | TRBV7-9 | CASSSSTGTNEKLFF
- | TRBJ1-2 | many | TRBV10-3 | CAISGSGGANYGYTF
- | TRBJ2-2 | many | TRBV12-3/TRBV12-4 | CASSHHPGLSGELFF
- | TRBJ1-2 | many | TRBV5-6 | CASSLAGVDGYTF
TRBD2 | TRBJ2-1 | many | TRBV20-1 | CSARQIRTSGRVGSLGYNEQFF
- | TRBJ2-7 | many | TRBV28 | CASSRHWGEQYF
TRBD1 | TRBJ1-2 | many | TRBV7-9 | CASSRDRGDYGYTF
- | TRBJ2-7 | many | TRBV5-1 | CASSLDTAGPYEQYF
TRBD1 | TRBJ1-4 | many | TRBV2 | CASSITGVGEKLFF
TRBD1 | TRBJ2-7 | - | TRBV6-6 | CASRVRDRASYGQYF